This T cell receptor beta chain originates from a study of liver allograft versus peripheral blood T cells. Study-wide background: The authors compared T cell receptor repertoires in transplanted livers with recipients' peripheral blood repertoires. Regarding the study as a whole: Intragraft T cell receptor repertoires of liver allografts were reportedly distinct from those in peripheral blood.

CDR1 and CDR2 (germline): SQVTM, ANQGSEA. The CDR3 has 12 amino acids. V lost 6 bases, J lost 11 bases, and 18 bases lay in between. A single record per CDR3 protein comes from TCRdb applying MiXCR to the reads. The sample lists 10,000 to 14,000 distinct CDR3 sequences, less than 30% occurring once. Notes on this clonotype: No antigen is known for it. A much larger clone lies a single base off, so this may be a read error.

This sequence was found in a human patient who had a liver transplant. Some T cells could come from the graft donor. This rearrangement joins TRBV29-1 to TRBJ2-3, with D perhaps assigned TRBD1 or TRBD2 (5 bases each). The DNA for the CDR3 is TGCAGCGTCCTGTTTATGAGGGGCATGCAGTATTTT. Translation: CSVLFMRGMQYF.